This T cell receptor beta chain derives from a study of blood T cell repertoires in COVID-19. The overall study: Donors in the United States, Italy and Spain gave samples during acute or convalescent COVID-19. Sample material is recorded as cDNA or gDNA derived from T cells, B-cell-depleted T cells, or PBMCs.

Germline values: CDR1 SGHRS, CDR2 YFSETQ. The CDR3 totals 13 residues. The V end lost 4 bases, the J end lost 4 bases, and 11 bases lay between the germline ends. Source study methods: Estimates of nucleated cell counts were drawn from the amplification of reference gene primers. The assay was immunoSEQ multiplex PCR, and TCRdb's table has in-frame clones only and misses some. V, J and clone size derive from that table, while D and trimming were established from the DNA sequence. In the table there are 95,000 to 100,000 clones, about four fifths of which are singletons. The clonotype comes from a human donor in a cohort sampled during active COVID-19. The sequenced sample consisted of peripheral blood. The rearrangement joins TRBV5-1 to TRBJ1-1; maybe TRBD1 (6 bases). The CDR3 protein is CASSHRDGTEAFF. The CDR3 bases are TGCGCCAGCAGCCACAGGGATGGCACTGAAGCTTTCTTT.